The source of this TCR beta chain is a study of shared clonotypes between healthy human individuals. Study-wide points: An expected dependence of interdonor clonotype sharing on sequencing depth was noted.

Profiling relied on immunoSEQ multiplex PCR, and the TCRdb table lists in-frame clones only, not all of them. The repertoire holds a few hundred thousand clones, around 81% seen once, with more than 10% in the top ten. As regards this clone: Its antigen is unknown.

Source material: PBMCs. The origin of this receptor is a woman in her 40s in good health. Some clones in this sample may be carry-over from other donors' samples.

The CDR3: CASSLRAGGNIQYF. Written as DNA, the CDR3 is TGTGCCAGCAGTTTAAGGGCAGGTGGGAACATTCAGTACTTC. The rearrangement joins TRBV28 to TRBJ2-4; D not resolved. With 2 bases removed from V and 7 bases from J, the gap between germline ends came to 12 bases. CDR1 MDHEN and CDR2 SYDVKM come from the germline V gene. CDR3 length: 14 amino acids.